Listed here are 26 T cell receptor beta chains from one sample, sequenced in a study of blood T cell repertoires in COVID-19. The protocol was immunoSEQ multiplex PCR, while the TCRdb copy is restricted to in-frame clones and leaves out a portion. The repertoire holds roughly 36,000 clones, with around 85% as singletons. Source material: peripheral blood. These receptors were obtained from a man in his 60s with acute or convalescent COVID-19.

V and J are TRBV5-1 and TRBJ1-5; D unclear. The CDR3 loop spans 14 amino acids. The germline CDR1 and CDR2 sequences are SGHRS and YFSETQ. V was cut by 0 bases and J by 0 bases, with 4 bases left in between. CDR3 residues: CASSLGGSNQPQHF. DNA of the CDR3: TGCGCCAGCAGCTTGGGCGGTAGCAATCAGCCCCAGCATTTT.

V gene TRBV6-5 combines with J gene TRBJ1-1; 9 bases are a match to TRBD1. Germline CDR1 is MNHEY and CDR2 is SVGAGI. The length of the CDR3 is 12 residues. Trimming took 6 bases from V and 6 from J; bases not matched to a gene: 2. The DNA for the CDR3 is TGTGCCAGCAGCGGGACAGGGCCTGAAGCTTTCTTT. It is translated as CASSGTGPEAFF.

This rearrangement joins TRBV15 to TRBJ2-3, with D perhaps TRBD1 (6 bases). Germline values: CDR1 LNHNV, CDR2 YYDKDF (reference sequence). Trimming cost V 1 base and J 8 bases, with 16 bases left between them. The CDR3 length is 15 residues. The DNA of the CDR3 is TGTGCCACCAGCAGAGGTCGGACAGAAACTACTACGCAGTATTTT. This gives the protein CATSRGRTETTTQYF.

The V call is TRBV6-5, the J call TRBJ1-5, with TRBD1 identical over 8 bases. CDR3 size: 15 residues. With V trimmed by 6 bases and J by 6 bases, 10 bases remained unmatched. CDR1 is MNHEY and CDR2 is SVGAGI in the germline V gene. DNA of the CDR3: TGTGCCAGCAGGGGACAGGCTGGGGGTGGTCAGCCCCAGCATTTT. Its translation is CASRGQAGGGQPQHF.

The chain employs TRBV7-9 and TRBJ1-5; TRBD1 is a possible D gene (6 bases). V lost 4 bases and J 6 bases, leaving 10 bases between the germline ends. Germline loops: CDR1 SEHNR, CDR2 FQNEAQ (reference sequence). The CDR3 runs to 13 residues. As DNA, the CDR3 is TGTGCCAGCAGCTCGGGGACAATTCAGCCCCAGCATTTT. Translated, it gives CASSSGTIQPQHF.

V and J are TRBV2 and TRBJ2-7; D possibly corresponds to TRBD2 (5 bases). Germline values: CDR1 SNHLY, CDR2 FYNNEI. This CDR3 is built from 12 residues. The V end lost 6 bases, the J end lost 12 bases, and 18 bases lay between the germline ends. CDR3 in DNA: TGTGCCAGCAGCCCCCTCAAGAGCGAGGGGTACTTC. Translating it yields CASSPLKSEGYF.

This clone was seen once. The CDR3 DNA follows: TGTGCCAGCAGTCAACAGGATAGCAATCAGCCCCAGCATTTT. Translating gives CASSQQDSNQPQHF. The rearrangement uses TRBV6-6 and TRBJ1-5; TRBD1 is a possible D gene (5 bases). Between the trimmed V and J ends, which lost 5 bases and 0 bases, there was a span of 8 bases. Germline V gives CDR1 MNHNY, CDR2 SVGAGI (reference sequence). CDR3 size: 14 residues.

This chain uses TRBV5-1 with TRBJ1-4; TRBD1 agrees at 7 bases. The CDR3 has 16 residues. Losses at the gene ends were 3 bases for V and 0 bases for J; bases not matched to a gene: 5. Germline V gene lookup returns CDR1 SGHRS and CDR2 YFSETQ. The CDR3, as DNA: TGCGCCAGCAGCTCGAGACAGGGAACAACTAATGAAAAACTGTTTTTT. Its protein product is CASSSRQGTTNEKLFF.

The J gene is TRBJ2-2, the V gene TRBV18; unclear D gene. Between the trimmed V and J ends, which lost 4 bases and 0 bases, there was a span of 6 bases. This CDR3 region has 14 residues. Germline-derived CDR1 and CDR2 are KGHSH and LQKENI. The CDR3 bases are TGTGCCAGCTCACGCGCTACGAACACCGGGGAGCTGTTTTTT. Translated: CASSRATNTGELFF.

This clone appeared once. This chain connects TRBV28 to TRBJ1-4; D not resolved. Germline lookup yields CDR1 MDHEN and CDR2 SYDVKM. CDR3 length: 15 amino acids. V dropped 6 bases and J dropped 3 bases, with 14 bases sitting between them. The CDR3 spells CASRTEQPSNEKLFF. DNA for the CDR3: TGTGCCAGCAGGACCGAACAGCCTTCTAATGAAAAACTGTTTTTT.

The genes are TRBV7-9 and TRBJ2-2; 15 nucleotides agree with TRBD2. This CDR3 comprises 18 residues. V was pared by 4 bases and J by 4 bases, with 7 bases of the junction left unmatched. CDR1 is SEHNR, CDR2 FQNEAQ, per germline (reference sequence). The CDR3 DNA follows: TGTGCCAGCAGCTCGGGACTAGCGGGAGGTCTTGGCACCGGGGAGCTGTTTTTT. Encoded protein: CASSSGLAGGLGTGELFF.

This chain joins TRBV5-4 and TRBJ2-1; 7 positions match TRBD2. The CDR3 covers 16 residues. V gave up 4 bases and J gave up 0 bases; unmatched junction bases: 7. Looked up from germline, CDR1 is SGHNT and CDR2 is YYREEE (reference sequence). CDR3: CASSRGKRDSYNEQFF. The CDR3 DNA reads as TGTGCCAGCAGCCGCGGGAAGCGGGACTCCTACAATGAGCAGTTCTTC.

The gene calls are TRBV5-1 and TRBJ2-7, with 9 nucleotides matching TRBD1. Germline values: CDR1 SGHRS, CDR2 YFSETQ. Germline trimming cut 0 bases from V and 3 bases from J; bases unmatched to any gene: 13. The CDR3 length is 18 residues. Here the CDR3 DNA reads TGCGCCAGCAGCTTGGCGGGGCCTGGGACAGGGAACGGCTACGAGCAGTACTTC. Translated: CASSLAGPGTGNGYEQYF.

The V call is TRBV5-6, the J call TRBJ2-5; D might be TRBD1 (6 bases). V was cut by 5 bases and J by 2 bases, with 13 bases left in between. CDR3 length equals 14 residues. Germline CDR1 is SGHDT and CDR2 is YYEEEE. CDR3 residues: CASSKFGTQETQYF. The DNA for the CDR3 is TGTGCCAGCAGTAAGTTCGGGACACAAGAGACCCAGTACTTC. Full variable domain (outside the CDR3, taken from reference TRBV5-6 and TRBJ2-5): DAGVTQSPTHLIKTRGQQVTLRCSPKSGHDTVSWYQQALGQGPQFIFQYYEEEERQRGNFPDRFSGHQFPNYSSELNVNALLLGDSALYLCASSKFGTQETQYFGPGTRLLVL.

The J gene is TRBJ2-7, the V gene TRBV30; no clear D gene. The CDR3 has 15 amino acids. CDR1 and CDR2 from the germline V gene are GTSNPN and SVGIG (reference sequence). V was cut by 3 bases and J by 1 base, with 16 bases left in between. Here the CDR3 DNA reads TGTGCCTGGAGGGTACCGGGTCCCGGGTCCTACGAGCAGTACTTC. This gives the protein CAWRVPGPGSYEQYF.

CDR3 in DNA: TGTGCCAGCAGCCCCCGCCTAAGCGGGGGGGCCATTGGGTCCTACAATGAGCAGTTCTTC. It encodes CASSPRLSGGAIGSYNEQFF. The chain carries TRBV9 and TRBJ2-1; 10 bases agree with TRBD2. The CDR3 spans 20 residues. CDR1 is SGDLS and CDR2 is YYNGEE in the germline V gene. V trimming: 4 bases; J trimming: 1 base; junction bases outside the gene matches: 17.

This chain joins TRBV6-5 and TRBJ2-2, with D possibly being TRBD2 (6 bases). Germline V CDR1 and CDR2: MNHEY, SVGAGI. V was pared by 8 bases and J by 5 bases, with 6 bases between. CDR3 length: 11 residues. CDR3 coding DNA: TGTGCCAGCGGGGGGACCGGGGAGCTGTTTTTT. Amino acids: CASGGTGELFF.

The chain joins TRBV30 to TRBJ2-2, with 9 bases that match TRBD2. J was trimmed by 4 bases and V by 4 bases; bases with no gene match: 13. The CDR3 spans 17 residues. The V gene's germline CDR1 is GTSNPN and CDR2 SVGIG (reference sequence). The CDR3 loop is CAWIPMAGGAVTGELFF. CDR3 sequence (DNA): TGTGCCTGGATCCCGATGGCGGGGGGGGCGGTCACCGGGGAGCTGTTTTTT.

V gene TRBV5-1 combines with J gene TRBJ2-1; possible D gene TRBD2, 6 bases. Germline V gives CDR1 SGHRS, CDR2 YFSETQ. V dropped 8 bases and J dropped 0 bases, with 15 bases sitting between them. The length of the CDR3 is 15 residues. The CDR3, as DNA: TGCGCCAGTTCCCCGCGGGGCGACTCCTACAATGAGCAGTTCTTC. The encoded protein is CASSPRGDSYNEQFF.

The chain recombines TRBV2 with TRBJ1-6, with D possibly being TRBD1 (5 bases). Germline V gene sequence: CDR1 SNHLY, CDR2 FYNNEI. This CDR3 spans 15 amino acids. The V and J ends lost 6 bases and 10 bases respectively, with 19 bases between them. The CDR3 is CASSPNGQGTSPLHF. As DNA, the CDR3 is TGTGCCAGCAGCCCCAATGGCCAGGGAACCTCACCCCTCCACTTT.

The chain is built from TRBV28 and TRBJ1-3, with D unresolved. The CDR3 runs 14 residues. Looked up from germline, CDR1 is MDHEN and CDR2 is SYDVKM. Trimming stripped 3 bases from V and 3 bases from J, with 9 bases between. The CDR3 loop is CASSFLGVGNTIYF. For the CDR3, the DNA is TGTGCCAGCAGTTTCCTCGGAGTTGGAAACACCATATATTTT.

Only one count was recorded for this clone. The rearrangement uses TRBV9 and TRBJ1-1, with D perhaps matching TRBD1 (6 bases). Trimming stripped 3 bases from V and 5 bases from J, with 20 bases between. This CDR3 region has 16 residues. Germline V gives CDR1 SGDLS, CDR2 YYNGEE. DNA of the CDR3: TGTGCCAGCAGCGGGACCCCGGGGGGGCAGGGGACTGAAGCTTTCTTT. Its protein is CASSGTPGGQGTEAFF.

J is TRBJ2-7 and V is TRBV25-1; 8 bases line up with TRBD1. Germline-derived CDR1 and CDR2 are MGHDK and SYGVNS. V dropped 2 bases and J dropped 0; count of bases not matched to a gene: 6. CDR3 size: 16 residues. The DNA for the CDR3 is TGTGCCAGCAGTGAAGGGACAGGCCCGAGCTCCTACGAGCAGTACTTC. It specifies CASSEGTGPSSYEQYF.

This clone was found a few times. The chain joins TRBV7-2 to TRBJ2-6; D not resolved. V lost 3 bases to trimming and J lost 2 bases, with 2 bases between them. The germline CDR1 and CDR2 sequences are SGHTA and FQGNSA. The CDR3 contains 13 residues. CDR3 protein: CASSFTGANVLTF. CDR3 DNA: TGTGCCAGCAGCTTCACTGGGGCCAACGTCCTGACTTTC.

The chain is built from TRBV6-5 and TRBJ1-2, with D perhaps TRBD1 (6 bases). This CDR3 contains 11 residues. Germline V gene sequence: CDR1 MNHEY, CDR2 SVGAGI. V was cut by 8 bases and J by 8 bases, with 12 bases left in between. CDR3: CASGDTGGYTF. The CDR3 region has the DNA TGTGCCAGCGGGGACACGGGGGGCTACACCTTC.

The chain carries TRBV6-6 and TRBJ2-3, with 9 bases aligning to TRBD2. The CDR3 covers 15 residues. Germline CDR1 and CDR2: MNHNY and SVGAGI (reference sequence). V dropped 6 bases and J dropped 5; count of bases not matched to a gene: 9. The DNA for the CDR3 is TGTGCCAGCAGGTTAAGCGGGGGGAGGGGAGATACGCAGTATTTT. Its protein product is CASRLSGGRGDTQYF.